These 24 T cell receptor beta chains originate from one sample sequenced in a study of CD8+ T cells in alopecia areata. RNA extraction and reverse transcription yielded cDNA as sequencing template. Produced via immunoSEQ multiplex PCR; TCRdb's table is partial and in-frame only. This sample comprises about 19,000 clones, none seen once only. Scientists pooled cutaneous lymph node cells and sorted them on CD4, CD8alpha, NKG2D, NKG2ACE and other markers. Sequencing input: CD8+ T cells sorted from a lymph node. Receptor source: a C3H/HeJ mouse with alopecia areata. As its MHC haplotype, the strain has H2-k.

Concerning this clone itself: The genes and germline here are from mouse. The read terminates 4 residues before the CDR3 end, so the remaining end is supplied by the germline J gene. The chain recombines TRBV1 with TRBJ2-1; 11 nucleotides line up with TRBD2. J gave up 1 base and V 1 base, and 3 bases lay outside the gene matches. In germline, CDR1 is NSQYPW, CDR2 LRSPGD (reference sequence). The CDR3 is 17 residues long. The CDR3 is CTCSAGRDWGNYAEQFF. The DNA read from the CDR3 is TGCACCTGCAGTGCAGGCCGGGACTGGGGGAACTATGCT.

This clone was seen many times. Germline and genes here are mouse. CDR3 DNA (partial): TGTGCCAGCACAGTTTCAACAAACACA. Translating it yields CASTVSTNT. The full CDR3 sequence reads CASTVSTNTEVFF. V and J are TRBV13-3 and TRBJ1-1; D not certain. The CDR3 end falls 4 residues outside the read, so it is completed with the germline J gene. V lost 6 bases to trimming and J lost 0 bases, with 9 bases between them. The CDR3 consists of 13 residues. Germline CDR1 NNHDY, CDR2 SYVADS.

This clone showed up just a few times. Gene names follow the mouse nomenclature. The CDR3 extends 4 residues past the end of the read, so its final part is completed from the germline J gene. This chain connects TRBV5 to TRBJ2-7; D not resolved. The CDR3 totals 13 residues. Trimming cost V 0 bases and J 3 bases, with 6 bases left between them. Germline CDR1 LGHNA, CDR2 YNLKQL (reference sequence). CDR3 DNA (partial): TGTGCCAGCAGCCAAGAAAGACACTAT. Translating gives CASSQERHY. The whole CDR3 protein is CASSQERHYEQYF.

This clone has ten or more counts. The genes are named according to mouse. Read coverage stops 4 residues before the CDR3 terminus; the germline J gene supplies the remainder. V usage is TRBV13-3 and J usage is TRBJ2-1; 8 bases line up with TRBD2. Germline trimming cut 1 base from V and 2 bases from J; bases unmatched to any gene: 2. Germline loops: CDR1 NNHDY, CDR2 SYVADS. This CDR3 contains 15 residues. CDR3: CASSDYGGDYAEQFF. The part of the CDR3 DNA that was read is TGTGCCAGCAGTGATTATGGGGGGGACTATGCT.

Ten or more counts support this clone. Mouse germline and gene names are used. CDR3: CASSGHHAEQFF. Incomplete CDR3 DNA: TGTGCCAGCAGTGGACACCATGCT. This chain links TRBV13-3 with TRBJ2-1; D uncertain. The read falls 4 residues short of the CDR3 end, and the missing part is taken from the germline J gene. This CDR3 comprises 12 residues. The ends were cut back, 3 bases at V and 5 bases at J, with 6 bases in the middle. The germline V gene has CDR1 NNHDY and CDR2 SYVADS.

This clone has a count of ten or more. Genes and germline are mouse. From the germline J gene comes the end of the CDR3, since the read stops 4 residues before it. The chain links TRBV13-3 to TRBJ2-5, with 12 bases lining up with TRBD1. This CDR3 is built from 15 residues. Looked up from germline, CDR1 is NNHDY and CDR2 is SYVADS. Incomplete CDR3 DNA: TGTGCCAGCAGTTCACCGGGACAGGGGGCAGAC. Translation gives CASSSPGQGAD. The entire CDR3 reads CASSSPGQGADTQYF.

Comments on this clone: Gene names and germline match the mouse. The sequenced fragment ends 4 residues before the CDR3 boundary, so the rest is inferred from the germline J gene. The chain has TRBV13-3 and TRBJ2-5, with TRBD2 matching over 9 bases. The CDR3 contains 14 residues. Germline V gene data show CDR1 as NNHDY and CDR2 as SYVADS. Partial CDR3 DNA: TGTGCCAGCAGTGATAGGACTGGGGAGGAC. Its translation: CASSDRTGED. The whole CDR3 reads CASSDRTGEDTQYF.

This clone was counted a few times. The genes and germline here are from mouse. Sequencing ends 4 residues short of the CDR3 end; the germline J gene provides the rest. The chain is built from TRBV1 and TRBJ2-1; 10 positions match TRBD2. Germline V gene lookup returns CDR1 NSQYPW and CDR2 LRSPGD (reference sequence). Trimming at V came to 4 bases and at J to 1 base, leaving 1 base not matched to a gene. CDR3 length: 15 amino acids. CDR3: CTCSDWGGNYAEQFF. The part of the CDR3 DNA that was read is TGCACCTGCAGTGACTGGGGGGGGAACTATGCT.

This clone was counted between two and nine times. Gene names and germline refer to mouse. The CDR3 extends 4 residues past the end of the read, so its final part is completed from the germline J gene. This chain uses TRBV13-1 with TRBJ2-3; 11 nucleotides match TRBD2. This CDR3 has 16 residues. Germline-derived CDR1 and CDR2 are NSHNY and SYGAGN. The V and J ends lost 0 bases and 2 bases, in that order; junction bases with no gene match: 2. CDR3 region: CASSDDWGGVAETLYF. Partial CDR3 DNA: TGTGCCAGCAGTGATGACTGGGGGGGCGTTGCAGAA.

This clone came up many times. The protein given in TCRdb and the translation of the DNA differ at residue 10, and the sequence presented here derives from the DNA. Gene and germline names: mouse. The observed sequence ends 3 residues before the CDR3 terminus, with the missing tail filled in from the germline J gene. The chain combines TRBV13-3 with TRBJ1-3; a weak D match, TRBD1 (6 bases). Per the germline V gene, CDR1 is NNHDY and CDR2 is SYVADS. The germline V and J ends were trimmed by 5 bases and 4 bases, with 10 bases remaining between them. There are 13 residues in the CDR3. The CDR3: CASRSGVGNTLYF. The CDR3 bases that were read are TGTGCCAGCAGATCAGGGGTCGGAAATACG.

With regard to this clone: Gene names and germline match the mouse. The read comes to an end 4 residues before the CDR3 does, leaving the germline J gene to fill in the end. The rearrangement joins TRBV17 to TRBJ1-2; TRBD1 agrees at 9 bases. The V segment lost 5 bases and the J segment 4 bases; nucleotides outside the gene matches: 5. The CDR3 extends over 14 amino acids. CDR1 and CDR2 from the germline V gene are MNHDT and YYDKIL. This chain's CDR3 is CASSAGTGTSDYTF. The sequenced CDR3 bases are TGTGCTAGCAGTGCCGGGACAGGGACCTCC.

This clone was observed a handful of times. Mouse germline and gene names are used. The read ends 4 residues before the CDR3 terminus; that terminus is restored from the germline J gene. V gene TRBV13-2 combines with J gene TRBJ2-1, with 8 bases identical to TRBD1. Germline-derived CDR1 and CDR2 are NNHNN and SYGAGS (reference sequence). This CDR3 contains 14 residues. CDR3 residues: CASGDAGQGPEQFF. The sequenced CDR3 bases are TGTGCCAGCGGTGATGCCGGACAGGGCCCT.

Comments on this clone: Only one base separates this from a far larger clonotype, so it likely reflects a read error. The gene names here belong to mouse. The CDR3 end falls 4 residues outside the read, so it is completed with the germline J gene. V usage is TRBV13-2 and J usage is TRBJ2-3, with D possibly TRBD1 on 5 matching bases. In germline, CDR1 is NNHNN, CDR2 SYGAGS (reference sequence). The CDR3 sequence is 13 residues long. Trimming took 8 bases from V and 3 from J, leaving 13 bases between them. The sequenced CDR3 bases are TGTGCCAGGAAACCAGGGTGGGCAGAA. Encoded protein: CARKPGWAE. In full, the CDR3 reads CARKPGWAETLYF.

A remark on this clone: The gene names given are mouse names. The read gets to within 4 residues of the CDR3 end, and the germline J gene fills in the rest. The chain is built from TRBV1 and TRBJ2-3, with 14 bases aligning to TRBD2. The CDR3 length is 17 residues. CDR1 and CDR2 (germline): NSQYPW, LRSPGD (reference sequence). The J segment lost 4 bases and the V segment lost 0 bases, leaving 3 bases of the junction unmatched. Incomplete CDR3 DNA: TGCACCTGCAGTGCAGATGGGGGACTGGGGGGGCCAGAA. This codes for CTCSADGGLGGPE. The whole CDR3 region reads CTCSADGGLGGPETLYF.

With respect to this clone: Gene names are mouse gene names. The CDR3 end is not reached by the read, which stops 4 residues before it; the germline J gene fills it in. The chain joins TRBV19 to TRBJ2-5; D might be TRBD2 (6 bases). This CDR3 is 14 amino acids long. V lost 0 bases to trimming and J lost 1 base, with 6 bases between them. CDR1 and CDR2 from the germline V gene are FNHDT and SITEND (reference sequence). CDR3 DNA (partial): TGTGCCAGCAGTATAGGACTGGACCAAGAC. Translating it yields CASSIGLDQD. The whole CDR3 sequence reads CASSIGLDQDTQYF.

In its sample, this clone was seen many times. Gene and germline names: mouse. The CDR3 end lies 4 residues beyond the end of the read and is filled in from the germline J gene. The gene calls are TRBV13-3 and TRBJ2-2; maybe TRBD1 (6 bases). Germline lookup yields CDR1 NNHDY and CDR2 SYVADS. The CDR3 contains 15 residues. V lost 1 base, J lost 1 base, and 8 bases lay in between. CDR3 bases read: TGTGCCAGCAGTGATACAGGGCGAAACACCGGG. As protein: CASSDTGRNTG. The complete CDR3 sequence is CASSDTGRNTGQLYF.

This clone was counted only a few times. Genes and germline are mouse. The read finishes 4 residues shy of the CDR3 end, and the germline J gene is used to complete it. The rearrangement joins TRBV1 to TRBJ2-5, with 7 bases that match TRBD2. CDR3 length: 14 amino acids. In germline, CDR1 is NSQYPW, CDR2 LRSPGD (reference sequence). The part of the CDR3 DNA that was read is TGCACCTGCAGTGCTGGTGACTGGGAAGAC. Amino acids: CTCSAGDWED. The full CDR3 reads CTCSAGDWEDTQYF.

With regard to this clone: A mismatch at residue 13 separates the TCRdb protein from the translated DNA, so the protein presented here was translated from the DNA. Gene names follow the mouse nomenclature. The CDR3 end lies 3 residues beyond the end of the read and is filled in from the germline J gene. This sequence joins TRBV19 and TRBJ1-6; possible D gene TRBD1, 5 bases. TRBJ1-6 is sorted into the ORF group, with uncertain function. The V and J ends lost 1 base and 1 base respectively, with 9 bases between them. Looked up from germline, CDR1 is FNHDT and CDR2 is SITEND (reference sequence). The CDR3 runs 16 residues. The CDR3 loop reads CASSIRTKSYNSPLYF. Partial CDR3 DNA: TGTGCCAGCAGTATAAGGACAAAATCCTATAATTCGCCC.

This clone came up a few times. Genes and germline come from the mouse. The read is 4 residues too short to cover the CDR3 end, so that end is filled in from the germline J gene. The J gene is TRBJ2-4, the V gene TRBV1; a weak D match, TRBD1 (5 bases). V was pared by 3 bases and J by 0 bases, with 10 bases between. CDR1 and CDR2 (germline): NSQYPW, LRSPGD (reference sequence). The CDR3 extends over 15 amino acids. This CDR3 reads CTCSATRESQNTLYF. The CDR3 DNA, read in part, is TGCACCTGCAGTGCGACCAGGGAAAGTCAAAAC. The full variable domain, completed using reference TRBV1 and TRBJ2-4, is VTLLEQNPRWRLVPRGQAVNLRCILKNSQYPWMSWYQQDLQKQLQWLFTLRSPGDKEVKSLPGADYLATRVTDTELRLQVANMSQGRTLYCTCSATRESQNTLYFGAGTRLSVL.

This clone was detected only a few times. The listed genes are named as in mouse. The observed sequence ends 4 residues before the CDR3 terminus, with the missing tail filled in from the germline J gene. Within the sample, other DNA sequences also encode this same CDR3. V and J are TRBV19 and TRBJ2-1; 7 nucleotides align to TRBD1. The V and J ends lost 2 bases and 5 bases, in that order; junction bases with no gene match: 1. CDR3 length equals 13 residues. Germline values: CDR1 FNHDT, CDR2 SITEND (reference sequence). CDR3 amino acids: CASSMGQNAEQFF. The CDR3 bases that were read are TGTGCCAGCAGTATGGGACAGAATGCT.

In its sample, this clone was seen a few times. Gene names denote mouse genes. The read terminates 4 residues ahead of where the CDR3 ends, so the germline J gene completes it. The chain employs TRBV19 and TRBJ2-5, with TRBD2 matching over 8 bases. CDR1 FNHDT and CDR2 SITEND come from the germline V gene (reference sequence). The CDR3 totals 13 residues. The CDR3 DNA, read in part, is TGTGCCAGCAGCTCCGGGACTGGAGAC. It encodes CASSSGTGD. The CDR3 in full is CASSSGTGDTQYF.

This clone was seen many times. Genes and germline are mouse. The DNA ends 4 residues before the CDR3 does, and the rest of the CDR3 is filled in from the germline J gene. This chain links TRBV13-3 with TRBJ2-5, with D perhaps matching TRBD1 (6 bases). The CDR3 sequence is 14 residues long. Trimming stripped 5 bases from V and 0 bases from J, with 10 bases between. Germline V gene lookup returns CDR1 NNHDY and CDR2 SYVADS. CDR3 amino acids: CASSPQGNQDTQYF. The sequenced part of the CDR3 DNA is TGTGCCAGCAGCCCACAGGGTAACCAAGAC.

This clone occurred a few times. The gene names given are mouse names. The read terminates 4 residues ahead of where the CDR3 ends, so the germline J gene completes it. The chain combines TRBV17 with TRBJ1-2, with D hard to call. The V gene's germline CDR1 is MNHDT and CDR2 YYDKIL. The CDR3 is made up of 12 amino acids. V was clipped by 2 bases and J by 2 bases, with 3 bases between them. The sequenced CDR3 bases are TGTGCTAGCAGTAGAAAGAACTCC. Translation gives CASSRKNS. In full, the CDR3 is CASSRKNSDYTF.

In regard to this clone: The gene symbols are mouse symbols. The read comes to an end 4 residues before the CDR3 does, leaving the germline J gene to fill in the end. The chain joins TRBV13-2 to TRBJ2-7; 7 nucleotides line up with TRBD2. This CDR3 has 15 amino acids. Germline V gives CDR1 NNHNN, CDR2 SYGAGS (reference sequence). Trimming at V came to 1 base and at J to 3 bases, leaving 7 bases not matched to a gene. Incomplete CDR3 DNA: TGTGCCAGCGGTGATAGTCTGGGGGTCTACTAT. Its translation: CASGDSLGVYY. The CDR3, in full, reads CASGDSLGVYYEQYF.